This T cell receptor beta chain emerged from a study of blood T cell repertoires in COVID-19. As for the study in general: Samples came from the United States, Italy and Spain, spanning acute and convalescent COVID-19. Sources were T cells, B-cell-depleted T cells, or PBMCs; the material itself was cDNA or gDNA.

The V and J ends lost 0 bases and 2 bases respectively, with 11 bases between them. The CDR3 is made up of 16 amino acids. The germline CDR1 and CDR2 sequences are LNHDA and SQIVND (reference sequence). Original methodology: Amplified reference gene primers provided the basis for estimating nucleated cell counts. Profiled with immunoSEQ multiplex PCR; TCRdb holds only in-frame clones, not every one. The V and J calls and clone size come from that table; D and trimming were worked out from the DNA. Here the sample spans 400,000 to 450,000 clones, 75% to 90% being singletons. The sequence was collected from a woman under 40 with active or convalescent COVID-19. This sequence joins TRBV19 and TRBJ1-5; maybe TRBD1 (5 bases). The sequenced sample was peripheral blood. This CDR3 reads CASSIDRGSRNQPQHF. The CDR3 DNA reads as TGTGCCAGTAGTATAGATCGGGGGTCGCGCAATCAGCCCCAGCATTTT.